Sequencing of this T cell receptor (beta chain) was carried out in a study of T cells in Graves' hyperthyroidism and ophthalmopathy. Germline CDR1 and CDR2: KGHSH and LQKENI. V shed 5 bases and J 5 bases; nucleotides not matched to a gene: 4. This CDR3 has 16 residues. The CDR3 regions of TCR beta were amplified from RNA transcripts. The TCR CDR3 was amplified in a first-round RT-PCR using the HTBI primer set. Via MiXCR, TCRdb re-called the multiplex PCR reads, giving one row per CDR3 protein. The table records 600,000 to 650,000 distinct CDR3 sequences, less than 25% of them present only once. This clonotype was seen ten or more times.

Sequencing input: blood. The rearrangement uses TRBV18 and TRBJ2-2; 14 nucleotides agree with TRBD2. This clonotype was obtained from a man aged 25 to 40 with Graves' ophthalmopathy. The CDR3 coding sequence is TGTGCCAGCTCATCCGGACTAGCGGGAGGTACCGGGGAGCTGTTTTTT. Translating gives CASSSGLAGGTGELFF.